The text below deals with one T cell receptor (beta chain). Its specific antigen is unknown. One base away there is no much larger clone; base qualities are not given. Patients with uncontrolled infections, other autoimmune diseases, pregnancy or lactation were excluded. Diagnoses were established on the basis of clinical symptoms, serum thyroxine and TRAb, thyroid ultrasound, and orbital computed tomography. Total RNA was extracted with Trizol reagent, and quality was checked on an Agilent 2100 Bioanalyzer. The sample belongs to a study of T cells in Graves' hyperthyroidism and ophthalmopathy (dated by TCRdb to between 2018 and 2020). Regarding the complete study: To identify TCR V-J signatures that set the groups apart, the researchers used a discovery cohort of 100 patients, made up of roughly 45 with Graves' ophthalmopathy and about 60 with stable Graves' hyperthyroidism. Whether ophthalmopathy could be predicted prospectively was tested in an independent validation cohort made up of under 20 hyperthyroidism patients plus 17 patients who later progressed to ophthalmopathy. The approximately 100 discovery patients were divided at random into training and test sets in a 7:3 ratio. The study also compared thyroid tissue and blood T-cell repertoires from about six Graves' hyperthyroidism patients. After blood sampling, hyperthyroidism patients were treated with methimazole at a starting dose of 30 mg daily, and ophthalmopathy patients were treated with high-dose intravenous methylprednisolone. TCR Vbeta CDR3 sequencing of 120 to 150 peripheral blood samples (around 45 ophthalmopathy, roughly 72 hyperthyroidism and 17 progressor patients) is reported in the paper. Beyond this particular receptor, the publication reports: Ophthalmopathy was separated from stable hyperthyroidism by a 13 V-J signature model, with 85% to 90% sensitivity and about 84% specificity obtained in cross-validation and 80%/75% obtained in testing. Most expanded thyroid clonotypes (frequency above 0.001) were also found in blood, which suggests that blood repertoires may mirror thyroid immune responses. During validation, the model predicted progression to ophthalmopathy a median of approximately six months ahead of onset, with 70.59% sensitivity and around 72% specificity. No statistical method was used to set the sample size in advance, and investigators knew the group allocation.

CDR1 and CDR2 (SQVTM, ANQGSEA) derive from the germline V gene. The junction carries 14 bases between V and J, which are trimmed by 6 bases and 0 bases respectively. There are 14 amino acids in the CDR3, from cysteine to phenylalanine inclusive. The read is trimmed to its CDR3 DNA, 42 bases read in frame from base 1. The TCR beta CDR3 regions were amplified from RNA transcripts. For the first round of RT-PCR on the TCR CDR3, the HTBI primer set was used together with the Qiagen OneStep RT-PCR kit. The libraries were constructed in a second round of multiplex PCR and then size-selected and purified. Libraries were sequenced paired-end with 100 bp reads on an Illumina HiSeq2000. The published analysis was carried out like this. Raw data were processed with SOAPnuke, discarding reads with adapters, uncalled bases, mean Phred below 15, or no exact constant-primer or identifier match. COPE v1.2.5 was used to merge high-quality paired reads, and clonotypes were defined as unique nucleotide sequences. MiTCR v1.1 was used to align clonotypes to the IMGT TRBV, TRBD and TRBJ reference segments. The analysis included only V-J combinations with a frequency above 0.0001, which together covered around 99% of the repertoires. The TCS score was defined as F50 (clonal expansion) divided by E x V (chaos), with BLOSUM62-based TCRdist calculated between CDR3 peptides within each V-J. Welch's t-statistics and random forest reduced 450 to 600 V-J features to 10 to 15, which were used in a naive Bayes classifier (R e1071). The similarity between thyroid and blood repertoires was quantified using the Morisita-Horn index. TCRdb reprocessed the public reads (quality trimming at Q25 with fastp, clone calling with MiXCR) and kept in-frame beta chains. Entries that share a CDR3 protein sequence are merged under the most common genes and DNA. The V and J calls come from TCRdb's annotation, not from the publication. The sample table records around 660,000 distinct CDR3 sequences; just under 45% of these occur just once. Less than 8.5% of the sample lies in the top ten.

The sequencing input was peripheral blood or thyroid tissue (not recorded which). The TCR originated in an adult man with Graves' disease, either hyperthyroidism or ophthalmopathy (not recorded which). The V and J genes are TRBV29-1 and TRBJ2-5; the best D guess is TRBD2, with 5 bases matching. At the DNA level, the sequence is TGCAGCGTGACGATATCCGGGAACCAAGAGACCCAGTACTTC. Translation gives CSVTISGNQETQYF.